This is a list of T cell receptor beta chains from one sample in a study of blood T cell repertoires in COVID-19. Some clones are missing from TCRdb's copy, which holds only in-frame ones; the method was immunoSEQ multiplex PCR. Of approximately 100,000 clones in the sample, more than 85% were seen once. Source material: peripheral blood. The receptors here all came from a human donor with acute or convalescent COVID-19. The donor label of this sample is uncertain. The CDR3 runs from the conserved cysteine through the conserved F or W. The order of the fields is J gene, D gene, clone size, V gene, CDR3 protein, CDR3 DNA. A D gene is named only where the DNA matches it firmly. Only some rows state a clone size, as once, few, many or a class for expanded clones.

j_call: TRBJ1-2; d_call: -; clone_size: -; v_call: TRBV27; cdr3_aa: CASSLLGGPYGYTF; cdr3_nt: TGTGCCAGCAGTTTATTGGGGGGACCGTATGGCTACACCTTC
j_call: TRBJ1-4; d_call: -; clone_size: -; v_call: TRBV30; cdr3_aa: CASRGEKLFF; cdr3_nt: TGTGCCTCCCGAGGAGAGAAACTGTTTTTT
j_call: TRBJ2-3; d_call: TRBD1; clone_size: -; v_call: TRBV19; cdr3_aa: CASSKSRGPLATDTQYF; cdr3_nt: TGTGCCAGTAGTAAGAGCAGGGGGCCTCTAGCCACAGATACGCAGTATTTT
j_call: TRBJ1-4; d_call: TRBD1; clone_size: once; v_call: TRBV2; cdr3_aa: CASTGQLSTNEKLFF; cdr3_nt: TGTGCCAGCACGGGACAGCTCTCAACTAATGAAAAACTGTTTTTT
j_call: TRBJ1-1; d_call: TRBD1; clone_size: -; v_call: TRBV4-2; cdr3_aa: CASSQDSGPGGQAFF; cdr3_nt: TGTGCCAGCAGCCAAGACAGTGGGCCAGGGGGACAAGCTTTCTTT
j_call: TRBJ1-1; d_call: TRBD1; clone_size: few; v_call: TRBV5-4; cdr3_aa: CASSLTGQGSWTEAFF; cdr3_nt: TGTGCCAGCAGCTTAACGGGACAGGGATCGTGGACTGAAGCTTTCTTT
j_call: TRBJ2-5; d_call: -; clone_size: -; v_call: TRBV20-1; cdr3_aa: CSAKAPQTQYF; cdr3_nt: TGCAGTGCGAAAGCCCCCCAAACCCAGTACTTC
j_call: TRBJ2-7; d_call: -; clone_size: -; v_call: TRBV3-1/TRBV3-2; cdr3_aa: CASSPRGSYEQYF; cdr3_nt: TGTGCCAGCAGCCCCCGCGGCTCCTACGAGCAGTACTTC
j_call: TRBJ1-1; d_call: -; clone_size: -; v_call: TRBV9; cdr3_aa: CASSSGTEAFF; cdr3_nt: TGTGCCAGCAGCTCGGGGACTGAAGCTTTCTTT
j_call: TRBJ2-7; d_call: -; clone_size: once; v_call: TRBV10-3; cdr3_aa: CAISPRAYEQYF; cdr3_nt: TGTGCCATCAGCCCCCGCGCCTACGAGCAGTACTTC
j_call: TRBJ2-1; d_call: -; clone_size: -; v_call: TRBV30; cdr3_aa: CAWSVGASYNEQFF; cdr3_nt: TGTGCCTGGAGTGTAGGGGCCTCCTACAATGAGCAGTTCTTC
j_call: TRBJ1-1; d_call: -; clone_size: -; v_call: TRBV6-2/TRBV6-3; cdr3_aa: CASSYPGLVEAFF; cdr3_nt: TGTGCCAGCAGTTACCCCGGACTGGTAGAAGCTTTCTTT
j_call: TRBJ1-2; d_call: -; clone_size: -; v_call: TRBV25-1; cdr3_aa: CASSPRQLRYGYTF; cdr3_nt: TGTGCCAGCAGTCCCAGACAGCTCCGCTATGGCTACACCTTC
j_call: TRBJ1-4; d_call: -; clone_size: -; v_call: TRBV27; cdr3_aa: CASGWGDNEKLFF; cdr3_nt: TGTGCCAGCGGATGGGGGGATAATGAAAAACTGTTTTTT